The 26 T cell receptor beta chains listed next were all sequenced from one sample in a study of response to subunit inactivated influenza vaccine. TCRdb processed the RT-PCR reads anew with MiXCR; each CDR3 protein has one entry. The sample has 500,000 to 550,000 distinct CDR3 sequences, 6% to 9% seen once. This material consisted of PBMCs from blood, taken roughly 24 months after vaccination. These receptors were taken from a man aged 50 to 75 who received an inactivated influenza vaccine.

This clonotype has at least ten counts. This chain links TRBV4-3 with TRBJ1-4, with TRBD1 matching 9 bases. V trimming: 3 bases; J trimming: 8 bases; junction bases outside the gene matches: 13. CDR1 is LGHNA, CDR2 YSLEER, per germline. The CDR3 is made up of 17 amino acids. This chain's CDR3 is CASSHEWARTGAEKLFF. The DNA of the CDR3 is TGCGCCAGCAGCCACGAATGGGCGCGGACAGGGGCCGAAAAACTGTTTTTT.

This clonotype was seen a handful of times. The CDR3 sequence is CASSLVGLTFEQFF. In DNA, the CDR3 is TGTGCCAGCAGTTTAGTCGGGCTCACATTCGAGCAGTTCTTC. The chain is built from TRBV12-3 or TRBV12-4 and TRBJ2-1, with D uncertain. This CDR3 has 14 residues. Trimming cost V 1 base and J 10 bases, with 14 bases left between them.

In its sample, this clonotype was seen a few times. The chain carries TRBV12-3 or TRBV12-4 and TRBJ2-1; D is undetermined. CDR3 length equals 15 residues. With 6 bases removed from V and 1 base from J, the gap between germline ends came to 13 bases. In DNA form, the CDR3 reads TGTGCCAGCAGCCCCCCCTGGAGTTCCTACAATGAGCAGTTCTTC. Translation: CASSPPWSSYNEQFF.

Ten or more counts support this clonotype. The CDR3 region is CATQRTSDYEQYF. In DNA, the CDR3 is TGTGCCACTCAACGGACTAGCGATTACGAGCAGTACTTC. This chain connects TRBV7-2 to TRBJ2-7; 9 bases map to TRBD2. V shed 10 bases, J shed 4 bases, and the junction held 8 bases outside the gene matches. This CDR3 is 13 amino acids long. Looked up from germline, CDR1 is SGHTA and CDR2 is FQGNSA.

This clonotype appeared a few times. The chain recombines TRBV7-2 with TRBJ2-3, with a weak D call TRBD1 (5 bases). The V gene lost 1 base and the J gene lost 5 bases, with 16 bases spanning the gap. CDR3 length equals 16 residues. Germline loops: CDR1 SGHTA, CDR2 FQGNSA. Written as DNA, the CDR3 is TGTGCCAGCAGCTTAGAACCCAGGGCGTCTGGAGATACGCAGTATTTT. It translates to CASSLEPRASGDTQYF.

A remark on this clonotype: A much larger clone is a single base away; this may be a read error. The chain combines TRBV4-3 with TRBJ2-3; no reliable D call. The ends were cut back, 3 bases at V and 6 bases at J, with 16 bases in the middle. Germline values: CDR1 LGHNA, CDR2 YSLEER. This CDR3 spans 15 amino acids. The CDR3 DNA sequence: TGCGCCAGCAGCCATCGCCCCGGAGCGATGGATACGCAGTATTTT. Its translation is CASSHRPGAMDTQYF.

This clonotype has at least ten counts. The chain combines TRBV5-1 with TRBJ1-2, with 10 bases identical to TRBD1. The CDR3 is 14 residues long. Trimming removed 3 bases from V and 8 bases from J; junction bases left unmatched: 7. The germline V gene encodes CDR1 SGHRS and CDR2 YFSETQ. The CDR3 DNA is TGCGCCAGCAGCTCGGGACAGGGGACGGAGGGCTACACCTTC. Its protein product is CASSSGQGTEGYTF.

This clonotype appeared many times. This chain joins TRBV29-1 and TRBJ1-1, with a possible D match to TRBD1 (6 bases). Germline assignment: CDR1 SQVTM and CDR2 ANQGSEA. The CDR3 spans 17 residues. V lost 0 bases, J lost 2 bases, and 19 bases lay in between. CDR3 in amino acids: CSVEDRIRRGINTEAFF. CDR3 DNA sequence: TGCAGCGTTGAAGATAGGATCCGCAGGGGTATCAACACTGAAGCTTTCTTT.

This clonotype appeared a few times. The chain recombines TRBV20-1 with TRBJ2-7; D is undetermined. This CDR3 region has 13 residues. V was cut by 4 bases and J by 3 bases, with 13 bases left in between. The V gene's germline CDR1 is DFQATT and CDR2 SNEGSKA (reference sequence). CDR3 nucleotide sequence: TGCAGTGCTAAACCGGGTTTAGGCTACGAGCAGTACTTC. Amino acid sequence: CSAKPGLGYEQYF.

A remark on this clonotype: An end of the junction does not agree with germline; a read error may underlie this. For the CDR3, the DNA is TGCTGTGCCCCCCCCAGTTACCGGGACAGGAGCTATGGCTACACCTTC. It is translated as CCAPPSYRDRSYGYTF. The V call is TRBV20-1, the J call TRBJ1-2; 8 nucleotides match TRBD1. The CDR3 has 16 residues. CDR1 is DFQATT, CDR2 SNEGSKA, per germline (reference sequence).

In this sample, this clonotype turned up a few times. The chain recombines TRBV20-1 with TRBJ2-1; 8 bases line up with TRBD1. The V gene's germline CDR1 is DFQATT and CDR2 SNEGSKA (reference sequence). The CDR3 has 14 residues. V trimming: 5 bases; J trimming: 0 bases; junction bases outside the gene matches: 3. The CDR3: CSAAGTGSYNEQFF. The CDR3 region has the DNA TGCAGTGCTGCTGGGACAGGCTCCTACAATGAGCAGTTCTTC.

V is TRBV29-1 and J is TRBJ1-1; D remains unclear. CDR3 size: 10 residues. In germline, CDR1 is SQVTM, CDR2 ANQGSEA. CDR3 amino acids: CSAMNTEAFF. In nucleotides, the CDR3 is TGCAGTGCCATGAACACTGAAGCTTTCTTT.

This clonotype came up a few times. The chain links TRBV3-1 to TRBJ1-1; D is uncertain. The CDR3 runs to 14 residues. CDR1 and CDR2 (germline): LGHDT, YNNKEL (reference sequence). V was clipped by 5 bases and J by 1 base, with 11 bases between them. The CDR3 reads CASSSAGANTEAFF. CDR3 coding DNA: TGTGCCAGCAGCTCGGCAGGTGCGAACACTGAAGCTTTCTTT.

This clonotype was seen only a few times. V gene TRBV19 combines with J gene TRBJ2-1; 7 bases are a match to TRBD2. V shed 7 bases, J shed 4 bases, and the junction held 7 bases outside the gene matches. Germline values: CDR1 LNHDA, CDR2 SQIVND (reference sequence). CDR3 size: 14 residues. The CDR3 here is CASMSSAGYNEQFF. CDR3 coding DNA: TGTGCCAGTATGAGTTCAGCGGGGTACAATGAGCAGTTCTTC.

A few counts support this clonotype. The rearrangement uses TRBV20-1 and TRBJ2-3; no definite D call. V dropped 6 bases and J dropped 5 bases, with 6 bases sitting between them. The CDR3 loop spans 10 amino acids. Germline V gene lookup returns CDR1 DFQATT and CDR2 SNEGSKA (reference sequence). CDR3 bases: TGCAGTGCCCTAGAAGATACGCAGTATTTT. Amino acid sequence: CSALEDTQYF.

This chain links TRBV6-1 with TRBJ2-5; 9 bases are a match to TRBD1. The CDR3 totals 17 residues. Per the germline V gene, CDR1 is MNHNS and CDR2 is SASEGT. With V trimmed by 3 bases and J by 5 bases, 13 bases remained unmatched. CDR3 sequence reads: CASSDPLDRGRKETQYF. CDR3 in DNA: TGTGCCAGCAGTGACCCCTTGGACAGGGGAAGAAAGGAGACCCAGTACTTC.

This clonotype was counted many times. The genes are TRBV29-1 and TRBJ2-3; D might be TRBD2 (6 bases). Germline assignment: CDR1 SQVTM and CDR2 ANQGSEA. Trimming stripped 7 bases from V and 3 bases from J, with 11 bases between. The CDR3 spans 12 residues. The CDR3 DNA follows: TGCAGCGGCGGAGGGCAAACAGATACGCAGTATTTT. Translation gives CSGGGQTDTQYF.

The chain links TRBV29-1 to TRBJ2-3; 10 bases match TRBD2. The length of the CDR3 is 14 residues. CDR1 is SQVTM and CDR2 is ANQGSEA in the germline V gene. J was trimmed by 5 bases and V by 8 bases; bases with no gene match: 10. CDR3 DNA: TGCAGCTTATTTCTAGCGGGAGTCGGAGATACGCAGTATTTT. Encoded protein: CSLFLAGVGDTQYF.

This sequence joins TRBV2 and TRBJ2-5; tentatively, D is TRBD2 (7 bases). Germline-derived CDR1 and CDR2 are SNHLY and FYNNEI. The germline V and J ends were trimmed by 5 bases and 5 bases, with 18 bases remaining between them. The CDR3 spans 15 residues. CDR3 protein: CASSLPRGGPETQYF. CDR3 nucleotides: TGTGCCAGCAGTCTCCCTCGCGGGGGCCCTGAGACCCAGTACTTC.

This clonotype was observed a few times. In nucleotides, the CDR3 is TGCAGTGCTATTCAGGGGAGCATGAACACTGAAGCTTTCTTT. It translates to CSAIQGSMNTEAFF. V gene TRBV20-1 combines with J gene TRBJ1-1, with D possibly TRBD1 on 6 matching bases. The V gene's germline CDR1 is DFQATT and CDR2 SNEGSKA (reference sequence). Trimming cost V 4 bases and J 0 bases, with 12 bases left between them. The CDR3 is 14 amino acids.

This clonotype has more than one count but fewer than ten. The CDR3 coding sequence is TGTGCCAGCAGCTTAGGACAGGGGGGTTGGGGCTACACCTTC. Translation gives CASSLGQGGWGYTF. The genes are TRBV7-2 and TRBJ1-2; TRBD1 aligns across 9 bases. V trimming: 1 base; J trimming: 8 bases; junction bases outside the gene matches: 5. The CDR3 consists of 14 residues. CDR1 is SGHTA, CDR2 FQGNSA, per germline.

V usage is TRBV12-3 or TRBV12-4 and J usage is TRBJ2-1; possible D gene TRBD2, 6 bases. This CDR3 contains 16 residues. V lost 5 bases and J lost 3, with 17 bases in between. The CDR3 DNA is TGTGCCAGCAGTCCCATGGGGGGTCCGGTCTACAATGAGCAGTTCTTC. It encodes CASSPMGGPVYNEQFF.

This chain connects TRBV9 to TRBJ2-2; D call uncertain. CDR3 length: 15 residues. Trimming removed 4 bases from V and 7 bases from J, with 17 bases in between. Germline CDR1 SGDLS, CDR2 YYNGEE. The CDR3 spells CASSRENSLVGELFF. CDR3 DNA sequence: TGTGCCAGCAGCCGAGAGAACAGCCTTGTCGGGGAGCTGTTTTTT.

This clonotype was picked up a small number of times. The V gene is TRBV20-1, the J gene TRBJ2-7; 12 nucleotides agree with TRBD2. CDR3 size: 15 residues. After removal of 3 bases from V and 6 bases from J, the junction contained 9 bases not matched to a gene. The germline CDR1 and CDR2 sequences are DFQATT and SNEGSKA (reference sequence). The CDR3 nucleotides read TGCAGTGCTAGGGGACTAGCGGGTTTTCTGGGCGAGCAGTACTTC. Translation: CSARGLAGFLGEQYF.

V gene TRBV20-1 combines with J gene TRBJ2-1; 8 bases align to TRBD2. This CDR3 has 15 amino acids. Germline V gene lookup returns CDR1 DFQATT and CDR2 SNEGSKA (reference sequence). Germline trimming cut 5 bases from V and 7 bases from J; bases unmatched to any gene: 13. The CDR3 here is CSAVTGTSVGNEQFF. The CDR3 DNA is TGCAGTGCTGTTACCGGGACTAGTGTGGGGAATGAGCAGTTCTTC.

This clonotype was recorded many times. This sequence joins TRBV20-1 and TRBJ2-7; TRBD2 is a possible D gene (6 bases). The CDR3 sequence is 15 residues long. Germline CDR1 reads DFQATT; CDR2 reads SNEGSKA (reference sequence). The V gene lost 0 bases and the J gene lost 4 bases, with 16 bases spanning the gap. The CDR3 protein is CSAREKWASDYEQYF. CDR3 DNA sequence: TGCAGTGCTAGAGAAAAATGGGCTAGCGATTACGAGCAGTACTTC.